The 25 T cell receptor beta chains in this list originate from one sample, sequenced in a study of CD8 T cells in ankylosing spondylitis. Points from the study as a whole: Seemingly distinctive of ankylosing spondylitis blood was a TCR beta motif formed by eight highly homologous variants.

Each CDR3 protein is one row after TCRdb ran MiXCR on the 5' RACE reads. The sample lists about 540,000 distinct CDR3 sequences; roughly 13% were seen once. For these receptors, no antigen is known. The specimen was blood, either unsorted or a sorted T cell fraction (not recorded which). The source is a male donor with ankylosing spondylitis.

This clonotype was counted at least ten times. The V and J genes are TRBV7-9 and TRBJ2-1; possibly TRBD1 or TRBD2 for D (5 bases each). CDR3 length: 15 residues. The germline V gene encodes CDR1 SEHNR and CDR2 FQNEAQ (reference sequence). V lost 1 base to trimming and J lost 8 bases, with 15 bases between them. CDR3: CASSLDGTEVDEQFF. CDR3 coding DNA: TGTGCCAGCAGCTTAGACGGGACCGAGGTCGATGAGCAGTTCTTC.

This clonotype appeared a few times. The genes are TRBV20-1 and TRBJ2-2, with unresolved D. CDR3 size: 13 residues. V shed 2 bases and J shed 2 bases, with 6 bases lying between them. Germline V gene lookup returns CDR1 DFQATT and CDR2 SNEGSKA (reference sequence). The CDR3, as DNA: TGCAGTGCTAGACGCCCAAACACCGGGGAGCTGTTTTTT. Protein sequence: CSARRPNTGELFF.

This clonotype was recorded many times. This chain links TRBV4-1 with TRBJ1-1; weak D call: TRBD1 (6 bases). The CDR3 extends over 14 amino acids. The V gene's germline CDR1 is MGHRA and CDR2 YSYEKL. With 2 bases removed from V and 1 base from J, the gap between germline ends came to 8 bases. CDR3 in amino acids: CASSQWTANTEAFF. As DNA, the CDR3 is TGCGCCAGCAGCCAATGGACAGCGAACACTGAAGCTTTCTTT.

This clonotype has only a few counts. The chain couples TRBV11-2 to TRBJ2-1; no firm D call. The CDR3 runs 16 residues. V dropped 0 bases and J dropped 2 bases, with 11 bases sitting between them. Germline V gene data show CDR1 as SGHAT and CDR2 as FQNNGV. CDR3 amino acids: CASSLDYSRPYNEQFF. CDR3 DNA sequence: TGTGCCAGCAGCTTAGATTACTCGCGGCCCTACAATGAGCAGTTCTTC.

In regard to this clonotype: The junction does not match germline at one end; this may be a read error. This CDR3 reads CSARRGAPPSLFF. The CDR3 region has the DNA TGCAGTGCCCGCCGGGGGGCCCCCCCCTCTCTTTTCTTC. The V gene is TRBV20-1, the J gene TRBJ1-2; TRBD1 is a possible D gene (6 bases). This CDR3 spans 13 amino acids. The germline V gene has CDR1 DFQATT and CDR2 SNEGSKA (reference sequence).

The rearrangement uses TRBV20-1 and TRBJ2-1, with D tentatively TRBD1 (5 bases). The CDR3 sequence is 13 residues long. Germline V gene lookup returns CDR1 DFQATT and CDR2 SNEGSKA (reference sequence). Trimming removed 2 bases from V and 3 bases from J, with 8 bases in between. As DNA, the CDR3 is TGCAGTGCTAGAACAGGAAACTACAATGAGCAGTTCTTC. Its protein is CSARTGNYNEQFF.

This clonotype was counted many times. The chain recombines TRBV12-3 or TRBV12-4 with TRBJ2-1, with D unclear. V was clipped by 6 bases and J by 6 bases, with 9 bases between them. This CDR3 has 12 residues. The CDR3 DNA sequence: TGTGCCAGCAGCCCCTTGGGCAATGAGCAGTTCTTC. Amino acid sequence: CASSPLGNEQFF.

This chain uses TRBV5-6 with TRBJ2-2; 9 bases map to TRBD2. The CDR3 is 16 residues long. Germline CDR1 reads SGHDT; CDR2 reads YYEEEE. Trimming at V came to 3 bases and at J to 6 bases, leaving 9 bases not matched to a gene. CDR3 DNA: TGTGCCAGCAGCTCTGCGGGAGGGGGCCCCCCCGGGGAGCTGTTTTTT. Residues: CASSSAGGGPPGELFF.

This clonotype came up a few times. The rearrangement links TRBV5-1 to TRBJ2-3, with 7 bases matching TRBD2. The CDR3 has 16 amino acids. The V gene's germline CDR1 is SGHRS and CDR2 YFSETQ. V trimming: 2 bases; J trimming: 0 bases; junction bases outside the gene matches: 6. The CDR3 loop reads CASSLFQRGSTDTQYF. CDR3 sequence (DNA): TGCGCCAGCAGCTTATTCCAGCGGGGAAGCACAGATACGCAGTATTTT.

The rearrangement joins TRBV12-3 or TRBV12-4 to TRBJ2-1; TRBD2 matches at 14 bases. The V and J ends lost 8 bases and 15 bases, in that order; junction bases with no gene match: 12. The CDR3 length is 14 residues. The CDR3 region has the DNA TGTGCCAGCCGACCTGGGACTAGCGGGAGTGGTCTGTTCTTC. It translates to CASRPGTSGSGLFF.

This clonotype was recorded a few times. The chain recombines TRBV6-5 with TRBJ2-1; 10 positions match TRBD2. The V and J ends lost 2 bases and 7 bases, in that order; junction bases with no gene match: 5. CDR3 length: 15 residues. CDR1 MNHEY and CDR2 SVGAGI come from the germline V gene. The CDR3 sequence is CASSYDGLAVNEQFF. The CDR3, as DNA: TGTGCCAGCAGTTACGACGGACTAGCGGTAAATGAGCAGTTCTTC.

J is TRBJ1-5 and V is TRBV15; a weak D match, TRBD1 (6 bases). Germline V gene lookup returns CDR1 LNHNV and CDR2 YYDKDF (reference sequence). V was pared by 3 bases and J by 7 bases, with 19 bases between. The CDR3 loop spans 16 amino acids. As DNA, the CDR3 is TGTGCCACCAGCAGCCGTCAAGGGCAGGGGAGACAGCCCCAGCATTTT. It specifies CATSSRQGQGRQPQHF.

For the CDR3, the DNA is TGTGCCAGCAGCTTAGATCGGGGAGTGGGCGAGCAGTACTTC. It translates to CASSLDRGVGEQYF. The chain carries TRBV11-2 and TRBJ2-7; possibly TRBD2 for D (5 bases). This CDR3 contains 14 residues. Trimming removed 0 bases from V and 6 bases from J, with 12 bases in between. Per the germline V gene, CDR1 is SGHAT and CDR2 is FQNNGV. The entire variable domain, with the rest obtained from reference TRBV11-2 and TRBJ2-7, is as follows: EAGVAQSPRYKIIEKRQSVAFWCNPISGHATLYWYQQILGQGPKLLIQFQNNGVVDDSQLPKDRFSAERLKGVDSTLKIQPAKLEDSAVYLCASSLDRGVGEQYFGPGTRLTVT.

This clonotype was recorded a few times. The chain combines TRBV6-1 with TRBJ2-1; the match to TRBD1 covers 9 bases. J was trimmed by 0 bases and V by 6 bases; bases with no gene match: 6. The CDR3 runs to 16 residues. The germline V gene encodes CDR1 MNHNS and CDR2 SASEGT. CDR3 region: CASRGQGQSSYNEQFF. The CDR3 DNA is TGTGCCAGCAGGGGACAGGGCCAGAGCTCCTACAATGAGCAGTTCTTC.

This clonotype was seen a handful of times. V is TRBV20-1 and J is TRBJ1-2, with TRBD1 matching 8 bases. CDR3 length: 13 residues. Germline assignment: CDR1 DFQATT and CDR2 SNEGSKA (reference sequence). V lost 4 bases to trimming and J lost 4 bases; unmatched junction nucleotides: 5. CDR3 sequence reads: CSATTTGGYGYTF. The CDR3 DNA sequence: TGCAGTGCTACCACCACAGGGGGCTATGGCTACACCTTC.

The chain employs TRBV3-1 and TRBJ2-7; D gene ambiguous. The ends were cut back, 1 base at V and 3 bases at J, with 7 bases in the middle. Germline CDR1 reads LGHDT; CDR2 reads YNNKEL (reference sequence). CDR3 length equals 13 residues. The CDR3 loop is CASSQVLNYEQYF. The CDR3 bases are TGTGCCAGCAGCCAAGTCCTTAACTACGAGCAGTACTTC.

This clonotype has a handful of counts. The genes are TRBV29-1 and TRBJ2-1; D ambiguous. V was pared by 1 base and J by 5 bases, with 9 bases between. This CDR3 spans 13 amino acids. The germline gives CDR1 SQVTM, CDR2 ANQGSEA. CDR3 in DNA: TGCAGCGTTGAAGCCACACACGACAATGAGCAGTTCTTC. This encodes CSVEATHDNEQFF.

The chain uses TRBV9 and TRBJ2-2, with D perhaps TRBD2 (6 bases). V was shortened by 9 bases and J by 4 bases, with 16 bases between the two germline ends. The V gene's germline CDR1 is SGDLS and CDR2 YYNGEE. The CDR3 runs 14 residues. The CDR3 coding sequence is TGTGCCACCCAAGAGGGACTTACCACCGGGGAGCTGTTTTTT. Its translation: CATQEGLTTGELFF.

V is TRBV4-1 and J is TRBJ2-5, with 8 bases identical to TRBD2. The germline gives CDR1 MGHRA, CDR2 YSYEKL. The V gene end was trimmed by 4 bases and the J gene end by 3 bases; junction bases not matched to a gene: 10. CDR3 length equals 16 residues. CDR3 region: CASSPVLAGMKETQYF. CDR3 nucleotides: TGCGCCAGCAGCCCCGTGTTAGCGGGAATGAAAGAGACCCAGTACTTC.

The genes are TRBV25-1 and TRBJ1-1, with D maybe TRBD1 (5 bases). The germline V gene has CDR1 MGHDK and CDR2 SYGVNS. This CDR3 is built from 13 residues. V lost 2 bases, J lost 10 bases, and 14 bases lay in between. CDR3 sequence: CASSELGVESAFF. The CDR3 DNA reads TGTGCCAGCAGTGAACTAGGGGTTGAATCAGCTTTCTTT.

This clonotype was observed a few times. The chain is built from TRBV20-1 and TRBJ2-5, with 8 bases lining up with TRBD2. The ends lost 6 bases at V and 5 bases at J; junction bases unmatched: 5. The CDR3 extends over 12 amino acids. CDR1 is DFQATT and CDR2 is SNEGSKA in the germline V gene (reference sequence). The CDR3 sequence is CSAGGGMETQYF. The DNA for the CDR3 is TGCAGTGCGGGCGGGGGGATGGAGACCCAGTACTTC.

The chain carries TRBV20-1 and TRBJ2-6; 12 bases line up with TRBD2. The germline CDR1 and CDR2 sequences are DFQATT and SNEGSKA (reference sequence). This CDR3 has 18 residues. V lost 6 bases and J lost 1; bases outside the gene matches: 10. The CDR3 sequence: CSAPTSGSIFSGANVLTF. CDR3 DNA: TGCAGTGCCCCGACTAGCGGGAGCATCTTTTCTGGGGCCAACGTCCTGACTTTC.

This clonotype was picked up many times. The chain recombines TRBV4-2 with TRBJ2-3; weak D call: TRBD1 (5 bases). The germline gives CDR1 LGHNA, CDR2 YNFKEQ. V was cut by 2 bases and J by 0 bases, with 18 bases left in between. The CDR3 covers 18 residues. The CDR3: CASSQSPSGLASTDTQYF. CDR3 bases: TGTGCCAGCAGCCAATCACCCTCAGGGCTGGCTAGCACAGATACGCAGTATTTT.

This clonotype was found many times. This rearrangement joins TRBV2 to TRBJ2-6; TRBD1 matches at 7 bases. V dropped 4 bases and J dropped 0; count of bases not matched to a gene: 6. This CDR3 spans 17 amino acids. Germline CDR1 and CDR2: SNHLY and FYNNEI. The CDR3 bases are TGTGCCAGCAGTGCTGGACAGGCCGGCTCTGGGGCCAACGTCCTGACTTTC. Residues: CASSAGQAGSGANVLTF. The complete variable domain, with remaining parts taken from reference TRBV2 and TRBJ2-6, reads EPEVTQTPSHQVTQMGQEVILRCVPISNHLYFYWYRQILGQKVEFLVSFYNNEISEKSEIFDDQFSVERPDGSNFTLKIRSTKLEDSAMYFCASSAGQAGSGANVLTFGAGSRLTVL.

This chain uses TRBV20-1 with TRBJ1-3; 9 nucleotides align to TRBD1. This CDR3 comprises 13 residues. The trim removed 3 bases at V and 8 bases at J, leaving 5 bases unmatched. The germline CDR1 and CDR2 sequences are DFQATT and SNEGSKA (reference sequence). The CDR3 nucleotides are TGCAGTGCTAGCGACAGGGGGATGGACACCATATATTTT. Protein: CSASDRGMDTIYF.